The 3 T cell receptor beta chains in this list originate from one sample, sequenced in a study of OX40 agonist ivuxolimab in advanced cancers. The table came from immunoSEQ multiplex PCR; TCRdb's copy has only in-frame clones and leaves some out. The table lists about 46,000 clones, 90% to 95% of them singletons. Sequenced material: CD4+ or CD8+ T cells sorted from blood, taken in a trial of the OX40 agonist ivuxolimab. The receptors here all came from an adult with an advanced solid tumor such as melanoma, head and neck, liver or kidney cancer.

The chain couples TRBV6-6 to TRBJ2-7, with 8 bases matching TRBD1. The V gene end was trimmed by 4 bases and the J gene end by 4 bases; junction bases not matched to a gene: 6. Germline lookup yields CDR1 MNHNY and CDR2 SVGAGI (reference sequence). The CDR3 is 14 residues long. The DNA for the CDR3 is TGTGCCAGCAGTTTACGGACAGGGTTTTACGAGCAGTACTTC. This translates into CASSLRTGFYEQYF.

The chain carries TRBV4-1 and TRBJ2-5; D is tentatively TRBD1 or TRBD2 (5 bases each). V was cut by 6 bases and J by 5 bases, with 13 bases left in between. Germline lookup yields CDR1 MGHRA and CDR2 YSYEKL. CDR3 length: 13 residues. The CDR3 DNA is TGCGCCAGCAGTATAACTGAGGGGGAGACCCAGTACTTC. Protein: CASSITEGETQYF.

The chain employs TRBV19 and TRBJ2-7, with unresolved D. Germline lookup yields CDR1 LNHDA and CDR2 SQIVND (reference sequence). The V end lost 0 bases, the J end lost 4 bases, and 4 bases lay between the germline ends. The CDR3 has 12 amino acids. The CDR3: CASSIENYEQYF. The CDR3, as DNA: TGTGCCAGTAGTATAGAGAATTACGAGCAGTACTTC.